This T cell receptor beta chain was captured in a study of long-term antiretroviral therapy in people with HIV. Remarks on this clone: Its antigen is not known.

Study-level points and caveats: Narrower CDR3 length ranges marked HIV repertoires relative to controls.

Researchers report immunoSEQ v3.0 was run at survey level. TCRdb keeps only in-frame clones here, not all; method: immunoSEQ multiplex PCR. This sample has about 14,000 clones, with over 80% found just once. The clonotype originates from a woman aged 40 to 50 with HIV. The sample was unsorted PBMCs, taken 1.8 years before starting antiretroviral therapy.

CDR3 in amino acids: CASSYRGDTQYF. The CDR3 DNA reads as TGTGCCAGCAGTTACAGGGGGGATACGCAGTATTTT. The rearrangement uses TRBV6-5 and TRBJ2-3, with TRBD1 as a possible D gene (6 bases). Germline loops: CDR1 MNHEY, CDR2 SVGAGI. The CDR3 runs to 12 residues. The V end was cut by 2 bases, the J end by 6 bases, with 6 bases between.